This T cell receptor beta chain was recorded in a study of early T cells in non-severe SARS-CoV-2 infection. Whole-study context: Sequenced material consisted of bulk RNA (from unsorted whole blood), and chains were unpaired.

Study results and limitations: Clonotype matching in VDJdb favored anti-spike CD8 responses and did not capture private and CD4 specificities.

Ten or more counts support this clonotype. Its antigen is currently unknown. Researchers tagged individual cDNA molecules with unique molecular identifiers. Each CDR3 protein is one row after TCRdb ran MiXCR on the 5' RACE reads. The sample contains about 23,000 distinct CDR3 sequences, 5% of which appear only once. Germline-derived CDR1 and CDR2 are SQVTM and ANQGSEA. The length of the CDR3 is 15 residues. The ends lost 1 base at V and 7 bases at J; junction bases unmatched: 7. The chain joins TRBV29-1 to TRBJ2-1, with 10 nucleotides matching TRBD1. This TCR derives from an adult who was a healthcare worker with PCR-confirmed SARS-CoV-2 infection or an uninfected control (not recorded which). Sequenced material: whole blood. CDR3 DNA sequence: TGCAGCGTTGAAGGTCCCGGGACAGGGGTTAATGAGCAGTTCTTC. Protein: CSVEGPGTGVNEQFF.